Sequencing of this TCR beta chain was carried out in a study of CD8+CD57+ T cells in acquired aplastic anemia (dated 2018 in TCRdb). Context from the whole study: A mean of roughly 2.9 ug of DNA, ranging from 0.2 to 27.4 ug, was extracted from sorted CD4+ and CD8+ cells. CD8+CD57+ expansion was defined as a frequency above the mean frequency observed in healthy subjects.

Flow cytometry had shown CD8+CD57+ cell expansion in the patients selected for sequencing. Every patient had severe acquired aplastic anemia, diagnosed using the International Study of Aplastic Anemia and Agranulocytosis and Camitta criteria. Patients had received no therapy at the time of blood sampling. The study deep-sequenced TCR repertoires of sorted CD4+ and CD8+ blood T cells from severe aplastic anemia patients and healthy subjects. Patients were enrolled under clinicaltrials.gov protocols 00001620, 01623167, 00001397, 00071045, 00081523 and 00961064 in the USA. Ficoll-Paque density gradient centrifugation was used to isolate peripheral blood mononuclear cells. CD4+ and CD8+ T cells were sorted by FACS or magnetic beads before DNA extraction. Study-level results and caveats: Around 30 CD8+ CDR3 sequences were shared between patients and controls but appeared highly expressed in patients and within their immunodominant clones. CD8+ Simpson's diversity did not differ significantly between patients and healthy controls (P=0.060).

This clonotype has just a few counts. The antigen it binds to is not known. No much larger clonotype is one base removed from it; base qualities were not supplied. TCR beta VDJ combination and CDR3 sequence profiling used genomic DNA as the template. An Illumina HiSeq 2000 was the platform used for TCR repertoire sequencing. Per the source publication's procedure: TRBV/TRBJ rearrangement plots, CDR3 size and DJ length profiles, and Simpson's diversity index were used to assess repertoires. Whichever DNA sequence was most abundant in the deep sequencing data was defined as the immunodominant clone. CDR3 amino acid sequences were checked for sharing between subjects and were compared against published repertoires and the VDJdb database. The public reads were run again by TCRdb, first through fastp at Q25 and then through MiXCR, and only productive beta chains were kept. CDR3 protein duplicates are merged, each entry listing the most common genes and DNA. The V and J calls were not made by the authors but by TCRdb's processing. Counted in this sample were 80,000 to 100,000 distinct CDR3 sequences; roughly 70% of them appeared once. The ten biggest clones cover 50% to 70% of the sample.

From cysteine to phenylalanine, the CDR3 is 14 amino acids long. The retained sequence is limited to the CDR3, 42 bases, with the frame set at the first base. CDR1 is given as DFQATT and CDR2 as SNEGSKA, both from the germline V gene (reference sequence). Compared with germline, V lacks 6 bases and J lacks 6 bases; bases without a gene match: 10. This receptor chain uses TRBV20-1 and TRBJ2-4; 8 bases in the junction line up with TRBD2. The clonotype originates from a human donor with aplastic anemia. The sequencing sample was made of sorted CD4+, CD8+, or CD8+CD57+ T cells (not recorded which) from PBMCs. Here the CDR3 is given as CSAAGLDGPNIQYF. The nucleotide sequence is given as TGCAGTGCCGCGGGACTAGATGGGCCAAACATTCAGTACTTC.